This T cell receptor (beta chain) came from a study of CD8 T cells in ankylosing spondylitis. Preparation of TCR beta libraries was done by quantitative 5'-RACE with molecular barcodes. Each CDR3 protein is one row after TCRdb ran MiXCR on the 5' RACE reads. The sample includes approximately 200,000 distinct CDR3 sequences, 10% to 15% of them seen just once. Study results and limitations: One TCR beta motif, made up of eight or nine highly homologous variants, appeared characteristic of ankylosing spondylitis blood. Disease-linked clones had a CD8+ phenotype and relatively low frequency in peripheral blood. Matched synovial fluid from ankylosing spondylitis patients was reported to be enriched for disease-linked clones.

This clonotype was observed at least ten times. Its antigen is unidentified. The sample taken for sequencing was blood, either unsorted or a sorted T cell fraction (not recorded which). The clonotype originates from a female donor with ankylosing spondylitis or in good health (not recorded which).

CDR3 sequence reads: CSVDNTDTQYF. The CDR3 DNA is TGCAGCGTTGACAACACAGATACGCAGTATTTT. The chain recombines TRBV29-1 with TRBJ2-3; no firm D call. The CDR3 extends over 11 amino acids. Germline CDR1 is SQVTM and CDR2 is ANQGSEA. Trimming took 3 bases from V and 2 from J, leaving 3 bases between them.